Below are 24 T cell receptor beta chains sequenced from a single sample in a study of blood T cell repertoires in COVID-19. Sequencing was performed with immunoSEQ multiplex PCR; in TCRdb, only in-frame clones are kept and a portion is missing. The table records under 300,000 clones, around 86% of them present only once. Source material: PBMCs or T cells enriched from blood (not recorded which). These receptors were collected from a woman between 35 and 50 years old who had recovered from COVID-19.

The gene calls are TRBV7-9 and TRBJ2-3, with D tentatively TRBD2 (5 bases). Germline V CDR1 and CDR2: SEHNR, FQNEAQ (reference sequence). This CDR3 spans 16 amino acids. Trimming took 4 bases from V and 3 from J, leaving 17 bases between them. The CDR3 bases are TGTGCCAGCAGCTCCACCCTCGGGAATCCGACAGATACGCAGTATTTT. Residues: CASSSTLGNPTDTQYF.

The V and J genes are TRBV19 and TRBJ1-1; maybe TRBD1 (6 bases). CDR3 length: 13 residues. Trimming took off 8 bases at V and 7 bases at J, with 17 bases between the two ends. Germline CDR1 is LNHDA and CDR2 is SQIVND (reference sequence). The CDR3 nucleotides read TGTGCCAGTGTCCGGGTGAGGGGGGGTGAAGCTTTCTTT. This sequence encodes CASVRVRGGEAFF.

CDR3 loop: CAVQGPHEQYF. Written as DNA, the CDR3 is TGTGCCGTACAGGGTCCACACGAGCAGTACTTC. The V gene is TRBV11-1, the J gene TRBJ2-7, with D possibly matching TRBD1 (6 bases). There are 11 residues in the CDR3. Trimming removed 11 bases at V and 5 bases at J, with 13 bases between. Germline loops: CDR1 SGHAT, CDR2 FQDESV (reference sequence).

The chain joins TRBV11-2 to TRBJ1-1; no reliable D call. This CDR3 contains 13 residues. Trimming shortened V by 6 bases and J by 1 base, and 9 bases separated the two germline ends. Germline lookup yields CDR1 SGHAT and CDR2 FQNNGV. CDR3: CASSPGGNTEAFF. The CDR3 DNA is TGTGCCAGCAGTCCCGGAGGGAACACTGAAGCTTTCTTT. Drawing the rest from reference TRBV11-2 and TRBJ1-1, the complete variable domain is EAGVAQSPRYKIIEKRQSVAFWCNPISGHATLYWYQQILGQGPKLLIQFQNNGVVDDSQLPKDRFSAERLKGVDSTLKIQPAKLEDSAVYLCASSPGGNTEAFFGQGTRLTVV.

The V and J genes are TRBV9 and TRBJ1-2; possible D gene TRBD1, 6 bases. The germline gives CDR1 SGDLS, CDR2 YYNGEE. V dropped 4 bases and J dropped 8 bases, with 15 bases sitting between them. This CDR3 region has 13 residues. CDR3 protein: CASSPRGGAGYTF. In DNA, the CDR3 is TGTGCCAGCAGCCCGCGTGGGGGGGCGGGCTACACCTTC.

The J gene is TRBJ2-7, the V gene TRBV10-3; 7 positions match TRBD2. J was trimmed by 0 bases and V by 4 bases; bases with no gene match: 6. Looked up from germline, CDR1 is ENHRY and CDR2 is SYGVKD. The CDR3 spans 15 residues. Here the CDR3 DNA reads TGTGCCATCAGTGGGGGTAGCGGGTTCTCCTACGAGCAGTACTTC. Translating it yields CAISGGSGFSYEQYF.

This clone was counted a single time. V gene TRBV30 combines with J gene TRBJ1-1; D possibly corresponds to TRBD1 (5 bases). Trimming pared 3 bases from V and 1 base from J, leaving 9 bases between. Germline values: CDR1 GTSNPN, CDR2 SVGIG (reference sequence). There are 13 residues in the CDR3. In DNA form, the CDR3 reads TGTGCCTGGAGGGGACTGTCGAACACTGAAGCTTTCTTT. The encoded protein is CAWRGLSNTEAFF.

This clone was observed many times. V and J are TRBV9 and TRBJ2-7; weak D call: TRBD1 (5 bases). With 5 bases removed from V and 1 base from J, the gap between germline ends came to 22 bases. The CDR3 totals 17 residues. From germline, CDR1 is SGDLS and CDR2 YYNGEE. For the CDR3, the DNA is TGTGCCAGCAGTGCAGGGCCGGCGCGGTTTTGTTCCTACGAGCAGTACTTC. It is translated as CASSAGPARFCSYEQYF.

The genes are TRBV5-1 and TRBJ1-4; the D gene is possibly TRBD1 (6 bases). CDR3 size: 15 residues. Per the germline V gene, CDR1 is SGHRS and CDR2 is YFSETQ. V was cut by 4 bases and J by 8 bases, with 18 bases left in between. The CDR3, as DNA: TGCGCCAGCAGCCGTTTGCAGGGGAGTGGAGAAAAACTGTTTTTT. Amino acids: CASSRLQGSGEKLFF.

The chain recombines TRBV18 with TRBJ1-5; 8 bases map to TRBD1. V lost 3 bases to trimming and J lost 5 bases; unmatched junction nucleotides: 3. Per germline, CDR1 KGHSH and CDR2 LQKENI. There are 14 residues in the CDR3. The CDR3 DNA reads TGTGCCAGCTCACCGCCGGACAGGGATCAGCCCCAGCATTTT. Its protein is CASSPPDRDQPQHF.

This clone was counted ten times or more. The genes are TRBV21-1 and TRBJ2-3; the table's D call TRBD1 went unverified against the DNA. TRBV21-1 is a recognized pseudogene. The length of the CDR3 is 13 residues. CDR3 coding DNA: TGTGCCAGCAGGACAGGGGTCACAGATACGCAGTATTTT. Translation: CASRTGVTDTQYF.

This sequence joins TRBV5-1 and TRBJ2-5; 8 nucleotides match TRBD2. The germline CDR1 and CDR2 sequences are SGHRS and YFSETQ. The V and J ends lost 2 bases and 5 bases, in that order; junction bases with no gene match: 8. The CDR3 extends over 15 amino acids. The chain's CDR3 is CASSFAGGRAETQYF. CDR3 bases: TGCGCCAGCAGCTTCGCGGGGGGACGTGCGGAGACCCAGTACTTC.

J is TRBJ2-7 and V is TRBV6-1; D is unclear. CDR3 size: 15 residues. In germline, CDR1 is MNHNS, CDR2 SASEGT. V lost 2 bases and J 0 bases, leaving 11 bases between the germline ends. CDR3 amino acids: CASSERVGSSYEQYF. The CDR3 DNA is TGTGCCAGCAGTGAACGGGTGGGTAGCTCCTACGAGCAGTACTTC.

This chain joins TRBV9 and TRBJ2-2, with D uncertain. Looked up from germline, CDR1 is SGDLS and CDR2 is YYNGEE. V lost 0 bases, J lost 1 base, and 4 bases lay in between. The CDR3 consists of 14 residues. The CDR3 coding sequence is TGTGCCAGCAGCGTAGTCGGGAACACCGGGGAGCTGTTTTTT. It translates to CASSVVGNTGELFF.

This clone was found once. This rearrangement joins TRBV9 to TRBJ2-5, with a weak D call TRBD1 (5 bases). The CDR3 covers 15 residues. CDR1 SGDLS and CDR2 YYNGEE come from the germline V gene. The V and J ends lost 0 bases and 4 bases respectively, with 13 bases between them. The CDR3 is CASSVVGQGRETQYF. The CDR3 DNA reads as TGTGCCAGCAGCGTAGTTGGGCAGGGTCGAGAGACCCAGTACTTC.

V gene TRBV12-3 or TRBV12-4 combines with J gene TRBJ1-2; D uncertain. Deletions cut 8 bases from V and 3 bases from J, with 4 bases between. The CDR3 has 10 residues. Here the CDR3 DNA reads TGTGCCAGCTGGCACTATGGCTACACCTTC. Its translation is CASWHYGYTF.

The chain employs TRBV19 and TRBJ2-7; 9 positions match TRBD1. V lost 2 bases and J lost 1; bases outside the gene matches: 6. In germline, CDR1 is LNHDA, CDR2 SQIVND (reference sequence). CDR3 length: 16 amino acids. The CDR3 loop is CASSIPGTGSSYEQYF. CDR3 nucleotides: TGTGCCAGTAGTATACCCGGGACAGGGTCATCCTACGAGCAGTACTTC. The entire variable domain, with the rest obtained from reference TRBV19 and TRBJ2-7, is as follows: DGGITQSPKYLFRKEGQNVTLSCEQNLNHDAMYWYRQDPGQGLRLIYYSQIVNDFQKGDIAEGYSVSREKKESFPLTVTSAQKNPTAFYLCASSIPGTGSSYEQYFGPGTRLTVT.

CDR3 DNA sequence: TGTGCCAGCAGTTTGACTGACGTTAACTATGGCTACACCTTC. Its protein product is CASSLTDVNYGYTF. The rearrangement uses TRBV28 and TRBJ1-2; D unclear. The germline gives CDR1 MDHEN, CDR2 SYDVKM. The CDR3 length is 14 residues. V was cut by 3 bases and J by 1 base, with 9 bases left in between.

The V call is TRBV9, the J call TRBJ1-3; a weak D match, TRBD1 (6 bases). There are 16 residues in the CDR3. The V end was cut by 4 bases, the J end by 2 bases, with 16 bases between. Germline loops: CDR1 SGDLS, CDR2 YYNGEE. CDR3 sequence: CASSSEGGGPGNTIYF. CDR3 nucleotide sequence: TGTGCCAGCAGCTCCGAAGGGGGGGGGCCTGGAAACACCATATATTTT.

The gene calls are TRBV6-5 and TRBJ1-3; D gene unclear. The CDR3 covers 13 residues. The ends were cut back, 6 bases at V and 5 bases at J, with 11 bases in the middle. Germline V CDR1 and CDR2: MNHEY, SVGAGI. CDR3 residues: CASSSEYRNTIYF. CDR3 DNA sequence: TGTGCCAGCAGCTCGGAGTACAGAAACACCATATATTTT.

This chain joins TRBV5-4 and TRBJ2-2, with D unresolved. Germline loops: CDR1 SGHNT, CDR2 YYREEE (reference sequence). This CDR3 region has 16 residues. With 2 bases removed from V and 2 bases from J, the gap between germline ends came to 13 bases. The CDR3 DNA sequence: TGTGCCAGCAGCTTCGTCTCAGCGAGCAACACCGGGGAGCTGTTTTTT. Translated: CASSFVSASNTGELFF.

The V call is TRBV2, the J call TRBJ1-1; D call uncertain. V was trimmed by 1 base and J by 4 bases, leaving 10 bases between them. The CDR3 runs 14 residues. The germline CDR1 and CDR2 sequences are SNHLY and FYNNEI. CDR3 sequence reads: CASSEGSVSTEAFF. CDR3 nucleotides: TGTGCCAGCAGTGAAGGTTCGGTAAGCACTGAAGCTTTCTTT.

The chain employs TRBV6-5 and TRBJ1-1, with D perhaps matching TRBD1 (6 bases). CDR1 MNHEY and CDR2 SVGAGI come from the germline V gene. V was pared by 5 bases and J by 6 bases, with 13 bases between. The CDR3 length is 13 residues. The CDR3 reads CASSKQGLSEAFF. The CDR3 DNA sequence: TGTGCCAGCAGTAAACAGGGTTTATCTGAAGCTTTCTTT.

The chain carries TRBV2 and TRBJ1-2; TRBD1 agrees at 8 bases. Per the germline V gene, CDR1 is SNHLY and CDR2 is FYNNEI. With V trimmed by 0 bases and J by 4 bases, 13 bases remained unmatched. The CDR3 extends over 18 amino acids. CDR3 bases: TGTGCCAGCAGTGAAGCGCGGGGATATGGACAGGGCGGCTATGGCTACACCTTC. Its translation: CASSEARGYGQGGYGYTF.